This is a list of T cell receptor beta chains from one sample in a study of T cell responses to AZD1222 COVID-19 vaccine. Sequencing used immunoSEQ multiplex PCR; TCRdb keeps in-frame clones, though not all of them. The data contain approximately 140,000 clones, 91% of them singletons. The sequencing here drew on peripheral blood, taken 28 days after the second AZD1222 dose. The receptors stem from an adult who received the AZD1222 COVID-19 vaccine. Both conserved end residues are trimmed from each CDR3.

V,J,CDR3
TRBV19,TRBJ2-7,ASRVTGFSYEQY
TRBV21-1,TRBJ2-6,ASSKLVGGHTCSGANVLT
TRBV7-9,TRBJ1-6,ASSVGPNSYNSPLH
TRBV5-1,TRBJ2-2,ASSLGTSGRMDGELF
TRBV6-5,TRBJ2-3,ASSYRRADTQY
TRBV19,TRBJ2-7,ASGKTGSYEQY
TRBV5-4,TRBJ1-2,ASSPRTGGGYT
TRBV5-8,TRBJ1-2,ASSSRTGKGYT
TRBV27,TRBJ1-4,ASSREAQGLGKLF
TRBV27,TRBJ2-2,ASTRAGGITGELF
TRBV4-3,TRBJ1-2,ASSQTRDSEVYGYT
TRBV29-1,TRBJ1-2,SVVDRSYGYT
TRBV29-1,TRBJ2-1,SVEDPGTGYNEQF
TRBV7-9,TRBJ1-1,ASSLQGGTEAF
TRBV13,TRBJ2-7,ASSRLAGTYEQY
TRBV19,TRBJ2-5,ASSTSGSLKTQY
TRBV29-1,TRBJ1-1,SVQQGSWNTEAF
TRBV3-1/TRBV3-2,TRBJ2-5,ASSQGTSGIPPETQY
TRBV7-9,TRBJ2-3,ASSLRMDDTQY
TRBV29-1,TRBJ2-3,SVAQGDTQY
TRBV7-9,TRBJ2-2,ASSLGGRNTGELF
TRBV5-4,TRBJ2-1,ASSLDGGASSYNEQF
TRBV7-2,TRBJ1-3,ASSLWAGGSSGNTIY
TRBV12-3/TRBV12-4,TRBJ1-5,ASRFRVGQPQH
TRBV6-5,TRBJ1-1,ASLNTEAF
TRBV18,TRBJ1-1,ASSRGQGVTEAF
TRBV21-1,TRBJ2-2,ASSKHRWDTGELF
TRBV7-3,TRBJ2-2,ASSWSPTGELF
TRBV7-9,TRBJ2-3,ASSLSVSTDTQY
TRBV4-2,TRBJ2-3,ATSWAGASTDTQY
TRBV2,TRBJ1-4,ASSEQAGGSEKLF
TRBV6-6,TRBJ1-1,ASRPTGGGSEAF
TRBV23-1,TRBJ1-3,ASSQSWAVGNTIY
TRBV23-1,TRBJ2-7,ASSQADSHEQY
TRBV28,TRBJ1-2,ASSSGTRYGYT
TRBV19,TRBJ1-2,ASSKGTGGVAYGYT